This entry is about one TCR beta chain. The antigen is undetermined. CDR3 size: 15 residues. CDR1 is SGHRS, CDR2 YFSETQ, per germline. V lost 4 bases, J lost 3 bases, and 8 bases stayed unmatched. The sample belongs to a study of long-term antiretroviral therapy in people with HIV. General study points: The range of CDR3 lengths in HIV repertoires proved narrower than that found in controls. Whichever time point was examined, clones expanded before ART dominated the repertoire.

The libraries were made with immunoSEQ v3.0 at survey level. Clones were sequenced by immunoSEQ multiplex PCR, and TCRdb holds only the in-frame ones, with some missing. The sample consists of 20,000 to 25,000 clones, around 87% of them appearing once. This sequence was found in a man aged 18 to 29 with HIV. The specimen comprised unsorted PBMCs, sampled 0.2 years before starting antiretroviral therapy. The V gene is TRBV5-1, the J gene TRBJ1-1; 8 nucleotides align to TRBD1. The CDR3 protein is CASSEDREGDTEAFF. The DNA of the CDR3 is TGCGCCAGCAGCGAGGACAGGGAAGGAGACACTGAAGCTTTCTTT.